This T cell receptor (beta chain) was captured by sequencing in a study of blood T cell repertoires in COVID-19. The assay was immunoSEQ multiplex PCR, and TCRdb's table has in-frame clones only and misses some. The sample lists about 150,000 clones; about 88% were seen once. Patients in Seattle were enrolled during active infection, then followed longitudinally. V was clipped by 3 bases and J by 4 bases, with 9 bases between them. The V gene's germline CDR1 is LNHDA and CDR2 SQIVND (reference sequence). This CDR3 region has 13 residues. The source is an older woman with COVID-19, enrolled during active disease. The genes are TRBV19 and TRBJ1-1; D is ambiguous. Sequenced sample: peripheral blood. The CDR3 region has the DNA TGTGCCAGTAGTATCTTGACTAGCACTGAAGCTTTCTTT. Its translation is CASSILTSTEAFF. Filled out from reference TRBV19 and TRBJ1-1, the complete variable domain reads DGGITQSPKYLFRKEGQNVTLSCEQNLNHDAMYWYRQDPGQGLRLIYYSQIVNDFQKGDIAEGYSVSREKKESFPLTVTSAQKNPTAFYLCASSILTSTEAFFGQGTRLTVV.